These 30 T cell receptor beta chains were sequenced from one sample in a study of blood T cell repertoires in COVID-19. Using immunoSEQ multiplex PCR, the repertoire was profiled, and TCRdb retains in-frame clones only, with some absent. The sample contains about 61,000 clones, about 90% of which appear only once. Sequencing was performed on peripheral blood. The receptors come from an elderly woman with active COVID-19.

V and J are TRBV7-2 and TRBJ1-4; 8 positions match TRBD1. This CDR3 has 16 residues. CDR1 and CDR2 (germline): SGHTA, FQGNSA. J gave up 7 bases and V 1 base, and 8 bases lay outside the gene matches. CDR3 region: CASSLGGTGQGEKLFF. CDR3 sequence (DNA): TGTGCCAGCAGCTTAGGCGGGACAGGCCAAGGTGAAAAACTGTTTTTT.

The rearrangement uses TRBV4-1 and TRBJ1-2, with no clear D. V was cut by 2 bases and J by 2 bases, with 15 bases left in between. This CDR3 is 16 amino acids long. Germline CDR1 MGHRA, CDR2 YSYEKL. This CDR3 is CASSQPFGGGNYGYTF. CDR3 DNA sequence: TGCGCCAGCAGCCAACCCTTTGGCGGTGGGAACTATGGCTACACCTTC.

J is TRBJ1-4 and V is TRBV6-5; 7 positions match TRBD1. CDR3 size: 14 residues. V shed 5 bases and J 5 bases; nucleotides not matched to a gene: 5. Germline-derived CDR1 and CDR2 are MNHEY and SVGAGI. The DNA of the CDR3 is TGTGCCAGCAGTCGAGGACAGGCAAATGAAAAACTGTTTTTT. This gives the protein CASSRGQANEKLFF.

In this sample, this clone turned up once. This sequence joins TRBV7-3 and TRBJ2-7; maybe TRBD2 (6 bases). V lost 3 bases and J 4 bases, leaving 16 bases between the germline ends. Germline lookup yields CDR1 SGHTA and CDR2 FQGTGA. The CDR3 has 15 amino acids. CDR3 loop: CASSLSAGGLYEQYF. In DNA form, the CDR3 reads TGTGCCAGCAGCTTGTCTGCCGGGGGTCTATACGAGCAGTACTTC.

The chain employs TRBV5-4 and TRBJ1-2; D is perhaps TRBD1 (6 bases). V lost 0 bases and J lost 3, with 15 bases in between. CDR1 and CDR2 (germline): SGHNT, YYREEE (reference sequence). This CDR3 is 16 amino acids long. CDR3 nucleotide sequence: TGTGCCAGCAGCTTGGACCACGGCAGGGGCGACTATGGCTACACCTTC. It translates to CASSLDHGRGDYGYTF.

The V call is TRBV20-1, the J call TRBJ2-3; TRBD2 matches at 11 bases. Germline lookup yields CDR1 DFQATT and CDR2 SNEGSKA (reference sequence). The CDR3 totals 17 residues. The trim removed 3 bases at V and 0 bases at J, leaving 8 bases unmatched. DNA for the CDR3: TGCAGTGCTAGTAGGGGACTAGCGGATTCTAGCACAGATACGCAGTATTTT. Translated: CSASRGLADSSTDTQYF.

The gene calls are TRBV4-3 and TRBJ1-2, with D unresolved. The germline V gene has CDR1 LGHNA and CDR2 YSLEER. CDR3 length: 15 residues. V lost 0 bases and J lost 4, with 12 bases in between. CDR3: CASSQDNGDIYGYTF. The CDR3 nucleotides read TGCGCCAGCAGCCAAGATAACGGGGATATCTATGGCTACACCTTC.

The chain has TRBV5-1 and TRBJ2-3, with D possibly being TRBD2 (5 bases). This CDR3 comprises 15 residues. CDR1 and CDR2 (germline): SGHRS, YFSETQ. V was shortened by 4 bases and J by 2 bases, with 14 bases between the two germline ends. The CDR3, as DNA: TGCGCCAGCAGCCCAGGACTGGCCCTCACAGATACGCAGTATTTT. It specifies CASSPGLALTDTQYF.

This chain uses TRBV3-1 (or the pseudogene TRBV3-2) with TRBJ1-2, with no clear D. Germline assignment: CDR1 LGHDT and CDR2 YNNKEL (reference sequence). This CDR3 has 12 amino acids. Trimming left V 3 bases short and J 4 bases short, with 6 bases between. The CDR3 loop reads CASSHGSYGYTF. The DNA for the CDR3 is TGTGCCAGCAGCCACGGGAGCTATGGCTACACCTTC.

The chain recombines TRBV30 with TRBJ2-2; TRBD2 is a possible D gene (7 bases). Germline V CDR1 and CDR2: GTSNPN, SVGIG (reference sequence). Trimming shortened V by 2 bases and J by 0 bases, and 10 bases separated the two germline ends. The CDR3 covers 15 residues. DNA for the CDR3: TGTGCCTGGAGTCGCGGGGGCGCGAACACCGGGGAGCTGTTTTTT. It is translated as CAWSRGGANTGELFF.

V and J are TRBV28 and TRBJ1-2; weak D call: TRBD1 (5 bases). V was pared by 8 bases and J by 4 bases, with 17 bases between. This CDR3 region has 14 residues. The V gene's germline CDR1 is MDHEN and CDR2 SYDVKM. The CDR3, as DNA: TGTGCCAGCCAAGGGGCGACAGCGACCTATGGCTACACCTTC. Encoded protein: CASQGATATYGYTF.

A remark on this clone: Other DNA sequences in this sample translate to the same CDR3. This chain connects TRBV5-1 to TRBJ1-1; D possibly corresponds to TRBD1 (5 bases). Germline lookup yields CDR1 SGHRS and CDR2 YFSETQ. This CDR3 region has 14 residues. Trimming removed 1 base from V and 0 bases from J, with 7 bases in between. CDR3 nucleotide sequence: TGCGCCAGCAGCTTGAGGGGTATGAACACTGAAGCTTTCTTT. Translating it yields CASSLRGMNTEAFF.

This rearrangement joins TRBV9 to TRBJ2-5; D perhaps matches TRBD2 (6 bases). Trimming removed 3 bases at V and 5 bases at J, with 20 bases between. The CDR3 is 16 amino acids. Per germline, CDR1 SGDLS and CDR2 YYNGEE. CDR3 nucleotide sequence: TGTGCCAGCAGCGGACGCGGGACGGGGACCGGTGAGACCCAGTACTTC. This gives the protein CASSGRGTGTGETQYF.

The chain carries TRBV15 and TRBJ2-1; 10 bases line up with TRBD1. Germline CDR1 is LNHNV and CDR2 is YYDKDF (reference sequence). The junction had 4 bases not matched to a gene; V was cut back by 4 bases and J by 7 bases. There are 14 residues in the CDR3. CDR3 nucleotide sequence: TGTGCCACCAGCAAACGGACAGGGGGAAATGAGCAGTTCTTC. The encoded protein is CATSKRTGGNEQFF.

The chain carries TRBV29-1 and TRBJ2-6, with D uncertain. The CDR3 has 13 residues. The V gene's germline CDR1 is SQVTM and CDR2 ANQGSEA. V was trimmed by 4 bases and J by 0 bases, leaving 4 bases between them. The CDR3 DNA reads as TGCAGCGTTGGACACTCTGGGGCCAACGTCCTGACTTTC. Its translation: CSVGHSGANVLTF.

The chain's CDR3 is CASGTGAGNTIYF. DNA of the CDR3: TGTGCCAGCGGGACAGGGGCAGGAAACACCATATATTTT. The chain employs TRBV12-3 or TRBV12-4 and TRBJ1-3; 10 nucleotides align to TRBD1. The length of the CDR3 is 13 residues. V was clipped by 8 bases and J by 4 bases; unmatched bases: 2.

The chain uses TRBV29-1 and TRBJ2-1; 7 positions agree with TRBD1. CDR1 and CDR2 (germline): SQVTM, ANQGSEA. Trimming cost V 6 bases and J 7 bases; bases outside gene matches: 9. The CDR3 sequence is 13 residues long. The CDR3 sequence: CSVPRDSYNEQFF. The CDR3 DNA reads TGCAGCGTCCCCCGGGACAGCTATAATGAGCAGTTCTTC.

V gene TRBV4-3 combines with J gene TRBJ2-5; D unclear. Germline CDR1 and CDR2: LGHNA and YSLEER. The CDR3 sequence is 13 residues long. Trimming left V 1 base short and J 3 bases short, with 6 bases between. The CDR3 sequence is CASSQGIEETQYF. The CDR3 nucleotides are TGCGCCAGCAGCCAAGGAATAGAAGAGACCCAGTACTTC.

This clone showed up just once. V is TRBV7-2 and J is TRBJ2-1, with 9 bases identical to TRBD2. The CDR3 is made up of 15 amino acids. Germline V gives CDR1 SGHTA, CDR2 FQGNSA. With 5 bases clipped from V and 8 bases from J, the junction kept 10 bases outside the gene matches. The CDR3 DNA sequence: TGTGCCAGCAGCCTCAATGCGGGGGGGCACGATGAGCAGTTCTTC. Translated, it gives CASSLNAGGHDEQFF.

The chain links TRBV7-3 to TRBJ1-1; 8 bases fit TRBD1. The V gene end was trimmed by 6 bases and the J gene end by 7 bases; junction bases not matched to a gene: 7. The CDR3 sequence is 13 residues long. The V gene's germline CDR1 is SGHTA and CDR2 FQGTGA. DNA of the CDR3: TGTGCCAGCAGTCGTTATACAGGGGGTGAAGCTTTCTTT. It codes for CASSRYTGGEAFF.

The J gene is TRBJ2-7, the V gene TRBV29-1, with 13 positions matching TRBD2. V shed 1 base and J 3 bases; nucleotides not matched to a gene: 3. The CDR3 extends over 15 amino acids. Germline assignment: CDR1 SQVTM and CDR2 ANQGSEA. The CDR3: CSVEGWTSGGYEQYF. CDR3 bases: TGCAGCGTTGAAGGTTGGACTAGCGGGGGCTACGAGCAGTACTTC.

This chain joins TRBV11-2 and TRBJ1-3; TRBD1 is a possible D gene (6 bases). Trimming stripped 2 bases from V and 3 bases from J, with 8 bases between. Germline CDR1 is SGHAT and CDR2 is FQNNGV. This CDR3 comprises 14 residues. CDR3: CASSLTGLGNTIYF. CDR3 in DNA: TGTGCCAGCAGCTTAACAGGGCTTGGAAACACCATATATTTT.

This sequence joins TRBV2 and TRBJ2-1; possible D gene TRBD2, 5 bases. Trimming removed 4 bases from V and 7 bases from J, with 11 bases in between. This CDR3 is 13 amino acids long. Germline values: CDR1 SNHLY, CDR2 FYNNEI. The CDR3 loop is CASSVDSFNEQFF. The DNA of the CDR3 is TGTGCCAGCAGTGTGGACTCCTTTAATGAGCAGTTCTTC. Filled out from reference TRBV2 and TRBJ2-1, the complete variable domain reads EPEVTQTPSHQVTQMGQEVILRCVPISNHLYFYWYRQILGQKVEFLVSFYNNEISEKSEIFDDQFSVERPDGSNFTLKIRSTKLEDSAMYFCASSVDSFNEQFFGPGTRLTVL.

The chain links TRBV4-3 to TRBJ2-7; 10 nucleotides line up with TRBD1. Per the germline V gene, CDR1 is LGHNA and CDR2 is YSLEER. The CDR3 extends over 14 amino acids. The V gene end was trimmed by 4 bases and the J gene end by 5 bases; junction bases not matched to a gene: 5. In DNA, the CDR3 is TGCGCCAGCAGCCCGGGACAGGGGTATCACGAGCAGTACTTC. Translating gives CASSPGQGYHEQYF.

The genes are TRBV11-2 and TRBJ2-6; TRBD1 is a possible D gene (5 bases). V was clipped by 3 bases and J by 0 bases, with 12 bases between them. Germline values: CDR1 SGHAT, CDR2 FQNNGV. CDR3 length equals 17 residues. The DNA of the CDR3 is TGTGCCAGCAGCTTGTTCAGGGCGAGCTCTGGGGCCAACGTCCTGACTTTC. Its translation: CASSLFRASSGANVLTF.

The chain couples TRBV21-1 to TRBJ2-3; the table's D call, TRBD2, has no DNA check behind it. TRBV21-1 is marked as a pseudogene. The CDR3 has 15 amino acids. The CDR3 coding sequence is TGTGCCAGCACCGATAGGACTAGCTTCACAGATACGCAGTATTTT. It codes for CASTDRTSFTDTQYF.

The V gene is TRBV10-3, the J gene TRBJ2-1; 9 bases agree with TRBD1. Trimming removed 3 bases from V and 3 bases from J; junction bases left unmatched: 3. The CDR3 runs 15 residues. Looked up from germline, CDR1 is ENHRY and CDR2 is SYGVKD. The CDR3 sequence is CAISDQGQGYNEQFF. The CDR3 DNA reads as TGTGCCATCAGTGACCAGGGACAGGGCTACAATGAGCAGTTCTTC.

This chain's CDR3 is CAWSGLLSSYEQYF. The CDR3 region has the DNA TGTGCCTGGAGCGGACTCCTGAGCTCCTACGAGCAGTACTTC. The V gene is TRBV30, the J gene TRBJ2-7, with D tentatively TRBD2 (5 bases). This CDR3 is built from 14 residues. The V end was cut by 3 bases, the J end by 0 bases, with 12 bases between. The germline V gene has CDR1 GTSNPN and CDR2 SVGIG (reference sequence).

The V and J genes are TRBV27 and TRBJ1-1; the D gene is possibly TRBD1 (6 bases). The CDR3 is 14 residues long. V lost 5 bases and J lost 1, with 11 bases in between. Germline V gene lookup returns CDR1 MNHEY and CDR2 SMNVEV (reference sequence). CDR3 protein: CASSQQGKNTEAFF. In DNA, the CDR3 is TGTGCCAGCAGTCAACAGGGAAAGAACACTGAAGCTTTCTTT.

This clone showed up just a few times. The chain carries TRBV6-6 and TRBJ2-7, with D possibly matching TRBD1 (5 bases). The CDR3 spans 13 residues. The germline V gene encodes CDR1 MNHNY and CDR2 SVGAGI (reference sequence). Trimming removed 2 bases from V and 0 bases from J, with 5 bases in between. CDR3: CASSYQGSYEQYF. The CDR3 nucleotides read TGTGCCAGCAGTTACCAGGGCTCCTACGAGCAGTACTTC.